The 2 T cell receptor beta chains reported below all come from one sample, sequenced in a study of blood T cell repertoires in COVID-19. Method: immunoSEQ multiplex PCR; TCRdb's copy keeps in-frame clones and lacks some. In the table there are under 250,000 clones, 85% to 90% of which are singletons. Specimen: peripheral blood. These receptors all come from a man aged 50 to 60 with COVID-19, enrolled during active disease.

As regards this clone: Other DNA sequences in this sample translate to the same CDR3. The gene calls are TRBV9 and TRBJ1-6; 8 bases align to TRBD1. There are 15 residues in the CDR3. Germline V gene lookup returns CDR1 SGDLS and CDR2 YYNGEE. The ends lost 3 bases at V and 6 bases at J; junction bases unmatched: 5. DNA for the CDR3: TGTGCCAGCAGCGCCCAGGGGGCGACTAATTCACCCCTCCACTTT. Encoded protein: CASSAQGATNSPLHF.

The CDR3 sequence: CTSSQDLLAGGLTGELFF. CDR3 DNA sequence: TGCACCAGCAGCCAAGATCTCCTAGCGGGGGGGCTCACCGGGGAGCTGTTTTTT. The chain is built from TRBV1 and TRBJ2-2; the listed D gene, TRBD2, was not tested against the DNA. TRBV1 is termed a pseudogene. This CDR3 is 18 amino acids long.